Each of the 24 T cell receptor beta chains below was sequenced from the same sample in a study of blood T cell repertoires in COVID-19 (dated by TCRdb to 2020 to 2021). Libraries were made using the immunoSEQ multiplex PCR assay. TCRdb re-hosts the immuneACCESS table, in-frame sequences only. Its copies lack some clones; in the studies checked, an unresolved V gene accounts for under half of them, and the cause for the rest is not known. Present in this sample are about 360,000 clones, roughly 87% of which were seen just once. The top ten clones comprise about 2.1% of the sample. Specimen: PBMCs or T cells enriched from blood (not recorded which). The receptors were sampled from a woman aged 40 to 55 with acute COVID-19.

The V call is TRBV11-2, the J call TRBJ1-2; D possibly corresponds to TRBD1 (6 bases). Germline CDR1 SGHAT, CDR2 FQNNGV. V was pared by 5 bases and J by 7 bases, with 14 bases between. The CDR3 covers 13 residues. The CDR3 bases are TGTGCCAGCAGCCGAACAGGGCTCGGTGGCTACACCTTC. Amino acids: CASSRTGLGGYTF.

The chain couples TRBV29-1 to TRBJ2-3; 9 positions agree with TRBD2. The junction had 5 bases not matched to a gene; V was cut back by 2 bases and J by 2 bases. Per the germline V gene, CDR1 is SQVTM and CDR2 is ANQGSEA. The CDR3 extends over 15 amino acids. CDR3 loop: CSVERSGGLTDTQYF. Here the CDR3 DNA reads TGCAGCGTTGAACGCAGCGGGGGGCTCACAGATACGCAGTATTTT.

This clone was recorded once. The rearrangement joins TRBV5-1 to TRBJ2-3; 7 nucleotides align to TRBD1. V gave up 3 bases and J gave up 3 bases; unmatched junction bases: 7. The CDR3 has 15 residues. Germline V gives CDR1 SGHRS, CDR2 YFSETQ. CDR3 sequence reads: CASSYRDSRTDTQYF. DNA for the CDR3: TGCGCCAGCAGCTACCGGGACAGCCGTACAGATACGCAGTATTTT.

The J gene is TRBJ1-2, the V gene TRBV19; possibly TRBD1 for D (5 bases). Per germline, CDR1 LNHDA and CDR2 SQIVND (reference sequence). V was trimmed by 8 bases and J by 6 bases, leaving 16 bases between them. This CDR3 contains 13 residues. The CDR3 coding sequence is TGTGCCAGTCGGGTGCGGGGGTATGATGGCTACACCTTC. Amino acid sequence: CASRVRGYDGYTF.

This clone was seen a few times. This sequence joins TRBV5-4 and TRBJ2-7; possibly TRBD1 for D (6 bases). Trimming removed 0 bases at V and 4 bases at J, with 17 bases between. The V gene's germline CDR1 is SGHNT and CDR2 YYREEE (reference sequence). The CDR3 covers 16 residues. The CDR3 DNA is TGTGCCAGCAGCTTGGGCTTCGCAGGGGCGAGGTACGAGCAGTACTTC. This sequence encodes CASSLGFAGARYEQYF.

V gene TRBV5-1 combines with J gene TRBJ1-2, with 11 bases matching TRBD1. V was clipped by 1 base and J by 7 bases; unmatched bases: 12. This CDR3 comprises 17 residues. CDR1 and CDR2 (germline): SGHRS, YFSETQ. CDR3 sequence: CASSLNTGTGGSRGYTF. Here the CDR3 DNA reads TGCGCCAGCAGCTTGAATACCGGGACAGGGGGTTCTCGTGGCTACACCTTC.

As to this clone: The same CDR3 can be traced to other DNA sequences in this sample. The rearrangement uses TRBV5-1 and TRBJ1-1, with D unresolved. Germline CDR1 SGHRS, CDR2 YFSETQ. The ends were cut back, 0 bases at V and 1 base at J, with 10 bases in the middle. This CDR3 is 15 amino acids long. The CDR3 DNA follows: TGCGCCAGCAGCTTGGGTCGAGGTGAGAACACTGAAGCTTTCTTT. Its protein product is CASSLGRGENTEAFF.

Turning to this clone: Other DNA sequences in this sample translate to the same CDR3. This chain joins TRBV4-1 and TRBJ1-4; tentative D call: TRBD1 (5 bases). The CDR3 is made up of 15 amino acids. Deletions cut 4 bases from V and 2 bases from J, with 11 bases between. Germline V lookup: CDR1 MGHRA, CDR2 YSYEKL. CDR3 sequence (DNA): TGCGCCAGCAGCCCGGAGGGGAGCACTAATGAAAAACTGTTTTTT. This sequence encodes CASSPEGSTNEKLFF.

The rearrangement uses TRBV7-9 and TRBJ1-2; D possibly corresponds to TRBD1 (6 bases). Looked up from germline, CDR1 is SEHNR and CDR2 is FQNEAQ (reference sequence). V lost 10 bases and J lost 2, with 17 bases in between. The CDR3 extends over 14 amino acids. The CDR3 nucleotides are TGTGCCACTTCTCCAGGGGTTTGGAACTATGGCTACACCTTC. Its protein product is CATSPGVWNYGYTF.

The gene calls are TRBV19 and TRBJ1-1, with 8 bases aligning to TRBD1. Germline CDR1 LNHDA, CDR2 SQIVND (reference sequence). J gave up 10 bases and V 4 bases, and 17 bases lay outside the gene matches. The CDR3 extends over 16 amino acids. The CDR3 spells CASSTDRDVPYGRAFF. CDR3 in DNA: TGTGCCAGTAGTACGGACAGGGACGTGCCGTACGGGAGAGCTTTCTTT.

This clone was seen only once. The chain combines TRBV2 with TRBJ1-1; no clear D gene. Germline CDR1 reads SNHLY; CDR2 reads FYNNEI. This CDR3 contains 14 residues. The V end was cut by 2 bases, the J end by 6 bases, with 13 bases between. DNA for the CDR3: TGTGCCAGCAGTGAATTCGGGGTGAAAGCTGAAGCTTTCTTT. Protein sequence: CASSEFGVKAEAFF.

This clone was detected only once. V and J are TRBV15 and TRBJ1-2; TRBD1 is a possible D gene (6 bases). The length of the CDR3 is 16 residues. Trimming took off 2 bases at V and 4 bases at J, with 17 bases between the two ends. The germline CDR1 and CDR2 sequences are LNHNV and YYDKDF (reference sequence). The CDR3 is CATSRSTQGYSYGYTF. DNA for the CDR3: TGTGCCACCAGCAGATCAACCCAGGGGTACAGCTATGGCTACACCTTC.

The chain recombines TRBV3-1 (or the pseudogene TRBV3-2) with TRBJ2-5, with 12 bases fitting TRBD2. Trimming removed 2 bases from V and 7 bases from J; junction bases left unmatched: 8. The CDR3 totals 16 residues. Germline V lookup: CDR1 LGHDT, CDR2 YNNKEL (reference sequence). CDR3 protein: CASSQPRTSGDVTQYF. Written as DNA, the CDR3 is TGTGCCAGCAGCCAACCTAGGACTAGCGGGGACGTGACCCAGTACTTC.

This clone was recorded a few times. The sample has other DNA sequences that encode this CDR3 too. The rearrangement uses TRBV5-1 and TRBJ1-1; weak D call: TRBD1 (6 bases). CDR1 and CDR2 from the germline V gene are SGHRS and YFSETQ. The CDR3 is made up of 14 amino acids. Deletions cut 0 bases from V and 1 base from J, with 7 bases between. The CDR3 loop reads CASSLGGQNTEAFF. The CDR3 DNA reads as TGCGCCAGCAGCTTGGGGGGACAGAACACTGAAGCTTTCTTT.

There are a few counts of this clone. This rearrangement joins TRBV5-1 to TRBJ1-3, with a possible D match to TRBD1 (6 bases). The CDR3 runs 15 residues. Per germline, CDR1 SGHRS and CDR2 YFSETQ. The V gene lost 1 base and the J gene lost 0 bases, with 8 bases spanning the gap. CDR3 sequence (DNA): TGCGCCAGCAGCTTGAACAGGGCCTCTGGAAACACCATATATTTT. Translation gives CASSLNRASGNTIYF.

V gene TRBV24-1 combines with J gene TRBJ2-3; 14 nucleotides match TRBD2. CDR3 size: 17 residues. CDR1 KGHDR and CDR2 SFDVKD come from the germline V gene. V shed 3 bases and J 6 bases; nucleotides not matched to a gene: 7. In DNA form, the CDR3 reads TGTGCCACCAGTGATCCCGGGACTAGCGGGGGAGTTGATACGCAGTATTTT. This gives the protein CATSDPGTSGGVDTQYF.

The chain links TRBV28 to TRBJ2-6; D call uncertain. This CDR3 contains 16 residues. The ends were cut back, 6 bases at V and 0 bases at J, with 12 bases in the middle. Germline CDR1 and CDR2: MDHEN and SYDVKM. CDR3 sequence (DNA): TGTGCCAGCAGCCCAGGTGGGTTCTCTGGGGCCAACGTCCTGACTTTC. Residues: CASSPGGFSGANVLTF. The complete variable domain, with remaining parts taken from reference TRBV28 and TRBJ2-6, reads DVKVTQSSRYLVKRTGEKVFLECVQDMDHENMFWYRQDPGLGLRLIYFSYDVKMKEKGDIPEGYSVSREKKERFSLILESASTNQTSMYLCASSPGGFSGANVLTFGAGSRLTVL.

This rearrangement joins TRBV19 to TRBJ1-5; D unresolved. CDR3 length equals 14 residues. Trimming removed 6 bases at V and 2 bases at J, with 11 bases between. CDR1 is LNHDA, CDR2 SQIVND, per germline (reference sequence). The CDR3 is CASSSGWGNQPQHF. CDR3 nucleotide sequence: TGTGCCAGTAGCTCGGGATGGGGCAATCAGCCCCAGCATTTT.

V gene TRBV24-1 combines with J gene TRBJ2-3; 8 bases are shared with TRBD2. Germline CDR1 KGHDR, CDR2 SFDVKD. Unmatched junction bases numbered 10, after V lost 3 bases and J lost 3 bases. CDR3 size: 17 residues. CDR3 sequence: CATSDSGGGSRTDTQYF. CDR3 nucleotide sequence: TGTGCCACCAGTGATAGCGGGGGAGGGAGTAGGACAGATACGCAGTATTTT.

This sequence joins TRBV18 and TRBJ2-1; 9 bases align to TRBD2. CDR3 length equals 15 residues. Germline trimming cut 0 bases from V and 8 bases from J; bases unmatched to any gene: 5. Germline CDR1 reads KGHSH; CDR2 reads LQKENI. CDR3 DNA sequence: TGTGCCAGCTCACCACCTCTCCTAGCGGGGTATGAGCAGTTCTTC. The encoded protein is CASSPPLLAGYEQFF.

This chain links TRBV5-1 with TRBJ2-3, with D possibly TRBD2 on 6 matching bases. With 5 bases removed from V and 4 bases from J, the gap between germline ends came to 11 bases. CDR3 length equals 13 residues. The V gene's germline CDR1 is SGHRS and CDR2 YFSETQ. CDR3 amino acids: CASSGGASDTQYF. The CDR3 DNA sequence: TGCGCCAGCAGTGGAGGGGCTTCAGATACGCAGTATTTT. The complete variable domain, with remaining parts taken from reference TRBV5-1 and TRBJ2-3, reads KAGVTQTPRYLIKTRGQQVTLSCSPISGHRSVSWYQQTPGQGLQFLFEYFSETQRNKGNFPGRFSGRQFSNSRSEMNVSTLELGDSALYLCASSGGASDTQYFGPGTRLTVL.

The chain links TRBV9 to TRBJ2-3; 9 bases line up with TRBD1. This CDR3 comprises 15 residues. Germline CDR1 SGDLS, CDR2 YYNGEE. The V segment lost 4 bases and the J segment 4 bases; nucleotides outside the gene matches: 7. The CDR3 loop is CASSLTQGASDTQYF. The CDR3 region has the DNA TGTGCCAGCAGCCTAACACAGGGGGCCTCAGATACGCAGTATTTT. Full variable domain (outside the CDR3, taken from reference TRBV9 and TRBJ2-3): DSGVTQTPKHLITATGQRVTLRCSPRSGDLSVYWYQQSLDQGLQFLIQYYNGEERAKGNILERFSAQQFPDLHSELNLSSLELGDSALYFCASSLTQGASDTQYFGPGTRLTVL.

This chain uses TRBV18 with TRBJ1-5, with D perhaps matching TRBD1 (5 bases). Trimming shortened V by 6 bases and J by 4 bases, and 16 bases separated the two germline ends. There are 15 residues in the CDR3. Germline V CDR1 and CDR2: KGHSH, LQKENI. This chain's CDR3 is CASSVGQGGNQPQHF. As DNA, the CDR3 is TGTGCCAGCTCCGTGGGGCAGGGTGGGAATCAGCCCCAGCATTTT.

The CDR3 loop is CASSVATGTGIYEQYF. CDR3 sequence (DNA): TGTGCCAGCAGCGTAGCTACCGGGACAGGGATCTACGAGCAGTACTTC. The chain has TRBV9 and TRBJ2-7; 9 nucleotides agree with TRBD1. V shed 0 bases and J 3 bases; nucleotides not matched to a gene: 7. Germline CDR1 SGDLS, CDR2 YYNGEE. This CDR3 is built from 16 residues.